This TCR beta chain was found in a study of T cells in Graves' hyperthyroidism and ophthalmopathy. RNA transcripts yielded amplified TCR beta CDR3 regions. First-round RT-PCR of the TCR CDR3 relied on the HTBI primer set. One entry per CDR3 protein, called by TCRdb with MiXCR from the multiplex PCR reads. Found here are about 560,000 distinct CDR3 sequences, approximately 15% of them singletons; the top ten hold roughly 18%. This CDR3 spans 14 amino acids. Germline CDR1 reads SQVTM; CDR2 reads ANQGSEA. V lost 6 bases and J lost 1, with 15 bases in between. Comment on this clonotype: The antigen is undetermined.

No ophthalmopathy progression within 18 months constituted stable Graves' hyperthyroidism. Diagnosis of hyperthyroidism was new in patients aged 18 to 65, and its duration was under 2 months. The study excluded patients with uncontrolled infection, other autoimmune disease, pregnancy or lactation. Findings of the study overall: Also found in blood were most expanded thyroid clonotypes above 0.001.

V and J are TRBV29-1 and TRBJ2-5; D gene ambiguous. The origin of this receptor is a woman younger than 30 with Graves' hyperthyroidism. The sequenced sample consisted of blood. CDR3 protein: CSVEPFAIQETQYF. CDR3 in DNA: TGCAGCGTCGAGCCCTTTGCGATCCAAGAGACCCAGTACTTC.